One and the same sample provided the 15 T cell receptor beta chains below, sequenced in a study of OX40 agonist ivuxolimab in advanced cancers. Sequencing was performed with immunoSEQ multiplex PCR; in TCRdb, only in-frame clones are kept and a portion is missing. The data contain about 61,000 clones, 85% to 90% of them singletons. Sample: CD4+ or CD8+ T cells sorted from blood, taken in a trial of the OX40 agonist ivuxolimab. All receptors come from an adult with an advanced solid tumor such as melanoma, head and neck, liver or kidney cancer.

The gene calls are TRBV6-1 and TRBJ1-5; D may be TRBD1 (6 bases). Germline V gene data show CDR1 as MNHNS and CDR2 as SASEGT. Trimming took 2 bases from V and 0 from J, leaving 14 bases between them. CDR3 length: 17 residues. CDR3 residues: CASSERGGSISNQPQHF. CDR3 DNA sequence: TGTGCCAGCAGTGAACGGGGGGGCTCTATTAGCAATCAGCCCCAGCATTTT.

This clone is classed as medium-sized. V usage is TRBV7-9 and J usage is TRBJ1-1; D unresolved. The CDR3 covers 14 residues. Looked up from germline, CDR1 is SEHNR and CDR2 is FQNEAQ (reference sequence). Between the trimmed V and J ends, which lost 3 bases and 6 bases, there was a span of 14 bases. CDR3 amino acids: CASSLLGSRAEAFF. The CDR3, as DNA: TGTGCCAGCAGCTTGCTTGGGTCGCGCGCTGAAGCTTTCTTT.

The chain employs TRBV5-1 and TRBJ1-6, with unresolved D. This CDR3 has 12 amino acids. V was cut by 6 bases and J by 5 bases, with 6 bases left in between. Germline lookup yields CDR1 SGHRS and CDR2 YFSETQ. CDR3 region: CASKLNNSPLHF. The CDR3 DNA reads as TGCGCCAGCAAGTTGAATAATTCACCCCTCCACTTT.

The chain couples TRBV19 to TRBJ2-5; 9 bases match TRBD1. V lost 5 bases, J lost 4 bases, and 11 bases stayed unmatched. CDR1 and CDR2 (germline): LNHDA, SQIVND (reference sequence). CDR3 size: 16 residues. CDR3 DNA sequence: TGTGCCAGTAGTTTGGGGGTGGTGGACAGGGGAGAGACCCAGTACTTC. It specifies CASSLGVVDRGETQYF.

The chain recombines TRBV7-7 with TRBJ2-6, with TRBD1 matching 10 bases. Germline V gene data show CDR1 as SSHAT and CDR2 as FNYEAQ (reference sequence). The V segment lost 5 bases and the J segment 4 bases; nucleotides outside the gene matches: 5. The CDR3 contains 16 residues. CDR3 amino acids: CASSPGTGVGANVLTF. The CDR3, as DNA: TGTGCCAGCAGCCCAGGGACAGGGGTAGGGGCCAACGTCCTGACTTTC.

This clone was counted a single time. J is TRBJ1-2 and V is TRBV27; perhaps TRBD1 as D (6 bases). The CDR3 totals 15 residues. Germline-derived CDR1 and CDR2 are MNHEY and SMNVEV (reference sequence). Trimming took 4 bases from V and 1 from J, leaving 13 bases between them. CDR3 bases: TGTGCCAGCAGTTCCCACAGGGAGATTAACTATGGCTACACCTTC. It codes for CASSSHREINYGYTF.

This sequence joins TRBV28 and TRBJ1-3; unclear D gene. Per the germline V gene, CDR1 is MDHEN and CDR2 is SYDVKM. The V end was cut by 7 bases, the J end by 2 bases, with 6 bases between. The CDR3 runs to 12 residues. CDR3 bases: TGTGCCAGCAAAGCAGCTGGAAACACCATATATTTT. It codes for CASKAAGNTIYF.

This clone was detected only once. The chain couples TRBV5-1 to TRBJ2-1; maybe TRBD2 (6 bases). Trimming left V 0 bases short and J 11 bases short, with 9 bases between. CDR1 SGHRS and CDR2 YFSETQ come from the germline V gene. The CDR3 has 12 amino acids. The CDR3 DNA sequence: TGCGCCAGCAGCTTGGTGGCGGGGCAGCAGTTCTTC. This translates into CASSLVAGQQFF.

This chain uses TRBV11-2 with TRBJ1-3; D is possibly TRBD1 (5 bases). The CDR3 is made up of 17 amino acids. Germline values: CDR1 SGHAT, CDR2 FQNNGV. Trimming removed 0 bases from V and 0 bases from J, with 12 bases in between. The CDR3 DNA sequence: TGTGCCAGCAGCTTAGAGGTCGGGACCTACTCTGGAAACACCATATATTTT. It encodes CASSLEVGTYSGNTIYF. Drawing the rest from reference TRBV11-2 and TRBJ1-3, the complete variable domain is EAGVAQSPRYKIIEKRQSVAFWCNPISGHATLYWYQQILGQGPKLLIQFQNNGVVDDSQLPKDRFSAERLKGVDSTLKIQPAKLEDSAVYLCASSLEVGTYSGNTIYFGEGSWLTVV.

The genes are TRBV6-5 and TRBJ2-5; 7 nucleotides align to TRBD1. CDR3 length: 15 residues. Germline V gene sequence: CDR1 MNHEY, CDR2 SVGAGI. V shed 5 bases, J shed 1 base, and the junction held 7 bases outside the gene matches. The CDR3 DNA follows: TGTGCCAGCAGTCCCCGGGGACAGACCCAAGAGACCCAGTACTTC. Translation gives CASSPRGQTQETQYF.

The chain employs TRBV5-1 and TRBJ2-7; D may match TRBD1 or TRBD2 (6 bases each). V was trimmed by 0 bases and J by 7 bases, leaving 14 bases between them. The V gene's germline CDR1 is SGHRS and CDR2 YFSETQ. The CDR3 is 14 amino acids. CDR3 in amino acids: CASSLDGGPGEQYF. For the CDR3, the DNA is TGCGCCAGCAGCTTGGACGGGGGCCCGGGTGAGCAGTACTTC.

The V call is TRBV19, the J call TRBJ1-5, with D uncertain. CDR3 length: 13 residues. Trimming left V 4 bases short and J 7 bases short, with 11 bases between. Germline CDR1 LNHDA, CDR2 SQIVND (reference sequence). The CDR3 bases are TGTGCCAGTAGTAACGTTAAAGTGCAGCCCCAGCATTTT. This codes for CASSNVKVQPQHF.

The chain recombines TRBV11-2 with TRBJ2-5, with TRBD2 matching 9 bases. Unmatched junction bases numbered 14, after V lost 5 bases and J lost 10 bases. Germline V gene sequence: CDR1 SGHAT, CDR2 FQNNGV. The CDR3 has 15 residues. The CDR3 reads CASSPGGAGGYDQYF. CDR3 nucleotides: TGTGCCAGCAGCCCAGGTGGAGCGGGGGGCTACGACCAGTACTTC. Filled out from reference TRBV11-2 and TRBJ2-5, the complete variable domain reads EAGVAQSPRYKIIEKRQSVAFWCNPISGHATLYWYQQILGQGPKLLIQFQNNGVVDDSQLPKDRFSAERLKGVDSTLKIQPAKLEDSAVYLCASSPGGAGGYDQYFGPGTRLLVL.

The CDR3 protein is CASSEWDRHEQYF. CDR3 nucleotides: TGTGCCAGCAGTGAATGGGACAGACACGAGCAGTACTTC. The genes are TRBV6-1 and TRBJ2-7; 7 bases are a match to TRBD1. V lost 2 bases and J lost 5; bases outside the gene matches: 3. Germline loops: CDR1 MNHNS, CDR2 SASEGT. The CDR3 runs to 13 residues.

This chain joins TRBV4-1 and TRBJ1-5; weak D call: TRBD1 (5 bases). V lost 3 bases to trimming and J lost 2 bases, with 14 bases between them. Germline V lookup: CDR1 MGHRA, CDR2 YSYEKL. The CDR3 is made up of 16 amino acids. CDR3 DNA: TGCGCCAGCAGCCAGGCCCCCCAGGGACGCAATCAGCCCCAGCATTTT. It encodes CASSQAPQGRNQPQHF.